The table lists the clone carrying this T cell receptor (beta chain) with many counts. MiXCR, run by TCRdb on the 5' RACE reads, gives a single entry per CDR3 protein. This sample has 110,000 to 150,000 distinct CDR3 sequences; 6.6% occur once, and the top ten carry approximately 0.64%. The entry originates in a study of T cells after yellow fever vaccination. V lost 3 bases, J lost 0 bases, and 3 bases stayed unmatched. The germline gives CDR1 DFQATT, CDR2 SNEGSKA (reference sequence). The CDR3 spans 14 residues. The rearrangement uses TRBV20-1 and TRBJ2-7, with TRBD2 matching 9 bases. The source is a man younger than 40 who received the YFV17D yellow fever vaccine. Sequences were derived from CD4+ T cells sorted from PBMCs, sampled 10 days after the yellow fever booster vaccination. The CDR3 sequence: CSASNSGSSYEQYF. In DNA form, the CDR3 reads TGCAGTGCTAGTAATAGCGGGAGCTCCTACGAGCAGTACTTC.